One sample yielded the 22 T cell receptor beta chains listed below, sequenced in a study of T cells after yellow fever vaccination. From the 5' RACE reads, TCRdb called clonotypes with MiXCR, one entry per CDR3 protein. The sample includes some 500,000 distinct CDR3 sequences, about 13% of them seen just once. This specimen was PBMCs, taken on the day of the yellow fever booster vaccination. The receptors were sampled from a man aged 25 to 40 who received the YFV17D yellow fever vaccine.

The rearrangement uses TRBV5-1 and TRBJ2-2, with D possibly being TRBD2 (6 bases). CDR3 size: 16 residues. V was shortened by 0 bases and J by 0 bases, with 9 bases between the two germline ends. Looked up from germline, CDR1 is SGHRS and CDR2 is YFSETQ. For the CDR3, the DNA is TGCGCCAGCAGCTTGGAAACTAGCTCGAACACCGGGGAGCTGTTTTTT. As protein: CASSLETSSNTGELFF.

This clonotype was counted only a few times. The gene calls are TRBV20-1 and TRBJ2-3, with TRBD2 matching over 12 bases. With V trimmed by 0 bases and J by 4 bases, 8 bases remained unmatched. Germline-derived CDR1 and CDR2 are DFQATT and SNEGSKA (reference sequence). This CDR3 is built from 17 residues. CDR3: CSARDIGSSGRADTQYF. The CDR3 coding sequence is TGCAGTGCTAGAGATATAGGGTCTAGCGGGAGGGCAGATACGCAGTATTTT.

This clonotype occurred a few times. The rearrangement joins TRBV12-5 to TRBJ2-7; no clear D. V was cut by 5 bases and J by 3 bases, with 14 bases left in between. Germline V gene data show CDR1 as LGHNT and CDR2 as FRNRAP. This CDR3 comprises 14 residues. The CDR3 here is CASGEGSLFYEQYF. CDR3 DNA sequence: TGTGCTAGTGGTGAAGGGTCTCTATTCTACGAGCAGTACTTC.

The chain combines TRBV9 with TRBJ1-1; 8 bases map to TRBD1. The CDR3 is 12 residues long. Germline V CDR1 and CDR2: SGDLS, YYNGEE. Trimming took 4 bases from V and 11 from J; bases not matched to a gene: 7. This CDR3 is CASSPDRGGAFF. DNA for the CDR3: TGTGCCAGCAGCCCAGACAGGGGAGGCGCTTTCTTT.

This clonotype was counted only a few times. This rearrangement joins TRBV27 to TRBJ2-7; D is unresolved. The CDR3 contains 13 residues. Germline CDR1 MNHEY, CDR2 SMNVEV (reference sequence). The ends were cut back, 3 bases at V and 3 bases at J, with 9 bases in the middle. The CDR3 DNA reads as TGTGCCAGCAGTTTTTTTGGCGGCTACGAGCAGTACTTC. Translated, it gives CASSFFGGYEQYF.

The V and J genes are TRBV5-1 and TRBJ2-5; 8 nucleotides agree with TRBD2. The CDR3 is made up of 16 amino acids. Trimming removed 0 bases from V and 2 bases from J; junction bases left unmatched: 6. Per germline, CDR1 SGHRS and CDR2 YFSETQ. The CDR3 spells CASSLVASGPQETQYF. CDR3 nucleotides: TGCGCCAGCAGCTTGGTGGCTAGCGGGCCGCAAGAGACCCAGTACTTC.

The genes are TRBV20-1 and TRBJ2-1; no clear D. This CDR3 is built from 12 residues. With 6 bases removed from V and 8 bases from J, the gap between germline ends came to 14 bases. Germline CDR1 DFQATT, CDR2 SNEGSKA (reference sequence). The CDR3 region has the DNA TGCAGTGCCAAGACTGGGGTGTATGAGCAGTTCTTC. Its protein is CSAKTGVYEQFF.

This clonotype was found a few times. The CDR3 spells CASSERSLSYNEQFF. In DNA, the CDR3 is TGTGCCAGCAGCGAGCGGTCCCTCTCCTACAATGAGCAGTTCTTC. This sequence joins TRBV7-6 and TRBJ2-1; D may be TRBD2 (5 bases). The CDR3 totals 15 residues. Deletions cut 5 bases from V and 0 bases from J, with 11 bases between. Germline-derived CDR1 and CDR2 are SGHVS and FNYEAQ.

This clonotype was recorded many times. This chain uses TRBV6-1 with TRBJ2-7, with 8 bases matching TRBD1. Per germline, CDR1 MNHNS and CDR2 SASEGT. Trimming cost V 7 bases and J 7 bases; bases outside gene matches: 12. CDR3 size: 14 residues. CDR3 sequence (DNA): TGTGCCAGCACCTCCGGGACAGGCGTCTATGAGCAGTACTTC. It codes for CASTSGTGVYEQYF.

The chain carries TRBV6-5 and TRBJ2-7; TRBD1 aligns across 8 bases. The CDR3 has 14 amino acids. The V segment lost 2 bases and the J segment 5 bases; nucleotides outside the gene matches: 5. CDR1 and CDR2 (germline): MNHEY, SVGAGI. Here the CDR3 DNA reads TGTGCCAGCAGTTACGTACAGGGGGGAGACGAGCAGTACTTC. Its translation: CASSYVQGGDEQYF.

V usage is TRBV30 and J usage is TRBJ1-1, with D tentatively TRBD1 (5 bases). The germline V gene has CDR1 GTSNPN and CDR2 SVGIG (reference sequence). Trimming took 1 base from V and 1 from J, leaving 10 bases between them. The CDR3 totals 14 residues. CDR3 DNA sequence: TGTGCCTGGAGTGGGGACTTCCAGAACACTGAAGCTTTCTTT. It codes for CAWSGDFQNTEAFF.

The V and J genes are TRBV4-3 and TRBJ2-1; the D is unclear. Trimming shortened V by 3 bases and J by 6 bases, and 9 bases separated the two germline ends. This CDR3 has 13 residues. Per the germline V gene, CDR1 is LGHNA and CDR2 is YSLEER. The CDR3 coding sequence is TGCGCCAGCAGCCACCGGAATAGCAATGAGCAGTTCTTC. Protein sequence: CASSHRNSNEQFF.

The table lists this clonotype with a few counts. Here the CDR3 reads CSAGLAGGKIGAEQYF. DNA for the CDR3: TGCAGTGCTGGATTAGCGGGAGGGAAGATCGGTGCCGAGCAGTACTTC. The chain is built from TRBV20-1 and TRBJ2-7, with 11 bases lining up with TRBD2. The CDR3 spans 16 residues. Germline CDR1 reads DFQATT; CDR2 reads SNEGSKA (reference sequence). V trimming: 5 bases; J trimming: 6 bases; junction bases outside the gene matches: 15.

In its sample, this clonotype was seen a few times. The CDR3 DNA sequence: TGTGCCAGCAGCCAAGAGTACAGCGGGACAAGACAAGAGACCCAGTACTTC. It yields the protein CASSQEYSGTRQETQYF. The chain combines TRBV4-2 with TRBJ2-5; TRBD2 might be the D (7 bases). Germline loops: CDR1 LGHNA, CDR2 YNFKEQ. This CDR3 spans 17 amino acids. V shed 0 bases and J shed 2 bases, with 16 bases lying between them.

The V gene is TRBV4-2, the J gene TRBJ1-5; TRBD1 might be the D (5 bases). CDR1 is LGHNA and CDR2 is YNFKEQ in the germline V gene. V dropped 6 bases and J dropped 1 base, with 16 bases sitting between them. The CDR3 consists of 16 residues. CDR3 sequence reads: CASRPYQGDSNQPQHF. In DNA, the CDR3 is TGTGCCAGCAGGCCCTATCAAGGGGACAGCAATCAGCCCCAGCATTTT.

This clonotype occurred a few times. The rearrangement links TRBV28 to TRBJ1-4; possible D gene TRBD1, 6 bases. V dropped 8 bases and J dropped 4 bases, with 17 bases sitting between them. Germline CDR1 MDHEN, CDR2 SYDVKM. The CDR3 covers 15 residues. CDR3 sequence: CASSGGQLLNEKLFF. The CDR3 DNA reads TGTGCCAGCTCCGGGGGGCAGCTCCTTAATGAAAAACTGTTTTTT.

This chain connects TRBV6-2 or TRBV6-3 to TRBJ2-3; D is unresolved. In germline, CDR1 is MNHEY, CDR2 SVGEGT. The CDR3 runs to 13 residues. V lost 5 bases, J lost 6 bases, and 12 bases lay in between. The CDR3 loop reads CASSGLGADTQYF. The CDR3 bases are TGTGCCAGCAGTGGCCTCGGAGCGGATACGCAGTATTTT.

For the CDR3, the DNA is TGTGCCAGCAGTAGAGCGGGCAGCTACAATGAGCAGTTCTTC. This gives the protein CASSRAGSYNEQFF. The chain couples TRBV27 to TRBJ2-1; D might be TRBD2 (6 bases). The CDR3 totals 14 residues. V lost 5 bases and J 3 bases, leaving 11 bases between the germline ends. Per the germline V gene, CDR1 is MNHEY and CDR2 is SMNVEV (reference sequence).

The table lists this clonotype with many counts. The gene calls are TRBV7-8 and TRBJ2-1; 10 bases fit TRBD2. The CDR3 sequence is 15 residues long. Germline loops: CDR1 SGHVS, CDR2 FQNEAQ. J gave up 4 bases and V 3 bases, and 3 bases lay outside the gene matches. The CDR3 DNA reads as TGTGCCAGCAGCTTCTCTAGCGGGAGATACAATGAGCAGTTCTTC. Amino acids: CASSFSSGRYNEQFF.

The chain employs TRBV3-1 and TRBJ2-3; the D gene is possibly TRBD2 (6 bases). CDR1 is LGHDT and CDR2 is YNNKEL in the germline V gene (reference sequence). The CDR3 is 14 residues long. V was trimmed by 8 bases and J by 6 bases, leaving 18 bases between them. CDR3 coding DNA: TGTGCCAGCTCCCAATCGGGACTTTTGGATACGCAGTATTTT. Translation gives CASSQSGLLDTQYF.

The V call is TRBV4-3, the J call TRBJ1-6, with D maybe TRBD1 (5 bases). V was trimmed by 4 bases and J by 7 bases, leaving 14 bases between them. Germline lookup yields CDR1 LGHNA and CDR2 YSLEER. The CDR3 contains 15 residues. The CDR3, as DNA: TGCGCCAGCAGCCTCGGGGCGACAGAAAATTCACCCCTCCACTTT. Translating gives CASSLGATENSPLHF.

This clonotype has more than one count but fewer than ten. This chain uses TRBV5-1 with TRBJ2-7; D possibly uses TRBD1 or TRBD2 (5 bases each). This CDR3 is 14 amino acids long. The V gene's germline CDR1 is SGHRS and CDR2 YFSETQ. Trimming took off 0 bases at V and 2 bases at J, with 9 bases between the two ends. This CDR3 reads CASSLAMGPYEQYF. CDR3 DNA sequence: TGCGCCAGCAGCTTGGCCATGGGACCCTACGAGCAGTACTTC.